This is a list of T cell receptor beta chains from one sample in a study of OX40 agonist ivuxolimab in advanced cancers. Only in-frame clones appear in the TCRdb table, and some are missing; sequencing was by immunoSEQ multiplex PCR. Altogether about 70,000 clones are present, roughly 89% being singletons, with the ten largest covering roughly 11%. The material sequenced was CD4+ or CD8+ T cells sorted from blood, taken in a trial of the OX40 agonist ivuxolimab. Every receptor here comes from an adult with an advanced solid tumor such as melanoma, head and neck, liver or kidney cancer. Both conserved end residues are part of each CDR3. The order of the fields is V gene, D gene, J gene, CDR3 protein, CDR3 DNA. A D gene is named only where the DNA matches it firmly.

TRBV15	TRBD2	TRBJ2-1	CATSSASGRTEQFF	TGTGCCACCAGCTCGGCTAGCGGGAGAACTGAGCAGTTCTTC
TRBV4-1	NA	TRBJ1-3	CASSDPRFSGNTIYF	TGCGCCAGCAGCGATCCAAGGTTCTCTGGAAACACCATATATTTT
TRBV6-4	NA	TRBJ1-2	CASRQPGSYDYTF	TGTGCCAGCAGACAACCCGGAAGCTATGACTACACCTTC
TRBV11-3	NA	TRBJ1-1	CASSRDGQGYTEAFF	TGTGCCAGCAGCAGAGACGGTCAGGGGTACACTGAAGCTTTCTTT
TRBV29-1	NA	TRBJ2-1	CSVLPFGNEQFF	TGCAGCGTTCTGCCCTTTGGTAATGAGCAGTTCTTC
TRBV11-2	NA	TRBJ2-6	CASSLDLQASGANVLTF	TGTGCCAGCAGCTTAGACCTCCAGGCGTCTGGGGCCAACGTCCTGACTTTC
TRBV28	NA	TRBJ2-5	CATQYGIEETQYF	TGTGCCACCCAATACGGTATTGAAGAGACCCAGTACTTC
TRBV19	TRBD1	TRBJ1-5	CASSRGRGDQPQHF	TGTGCCAGTAGTAGGGGCAGGGGGGATCAGCCCCAGCATTTT
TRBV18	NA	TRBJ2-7	CASSPGIYEQYF	TGTGCCAGCTCTCCCGGGATTTACGAGCAGTACTTC
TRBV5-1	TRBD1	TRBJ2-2	CASSSQPGTDTGELFF	TGCGCCAGCAGCTCCCAACCCGGGACAGACACCGGGGAGCTGTTTTTT
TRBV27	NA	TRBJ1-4	CASSFRSGAGEKLFF	TGTGCCAGCAGTTTCCGCTCCGGGGCAGGGGAAAAACTGTTTTTT
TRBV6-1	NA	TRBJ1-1	CASSAWDTEAFF	TGTGCCAGCAGTGCCTGGGACACTGAAGCTTTCTTT
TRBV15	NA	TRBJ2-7	CATSRDWGYEQYF	TGTGCCACCAGCAGAGATTGGGGCTACGAGCAGTACTTC
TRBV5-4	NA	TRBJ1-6	CASNRRGGQGYNSPLHF	TGTGCCAGCAACCGTCGGGGGGGACAAGGCTATAATTCACCCCTCCACTTT
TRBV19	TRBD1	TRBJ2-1	CASSIGQGALNEQFF	TGTGCCAGTAGTATAGGCCAGGGGGCTTTGAATGAGCAGTTCTTC
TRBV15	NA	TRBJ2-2	CATRTGNLLGELFF	TGTGCCACCCGGACGGGGAACCTTTTAGGGGAGCTGTTTTTT
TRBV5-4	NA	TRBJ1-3	CASSRGISGNTIYF	TGTGCCAGCAGCCGAGGGATCTCTGGAAACACCATATATTTT